This T cell receptor beta chain was identified in a study of blood T cells in healthy people across ages. General observations from the study: Donor CMV status, an unknown factor, possibly confounded changes in expanded clonotypes. A roughly linear fall in TCR beta diversity per million T cells was seen with increasing age.

For the second PCR, which ran for about 6 to 11 cycles, a sample-barcoded 5' primer and a J-beta primer mix were used. TCRdb fed the 5' RACE reads into MiXCR, producing one record per CDR3 protein. The sample holds 1.5 million to 2 million distinct CDR3 sequences, around half seen once. Whenever a sample was processed, at least 6 million PBMCs were isolated. Germline lookup yields CDR1 MNHEY and CDR2 SVGAGI. The CDR3 runs to 13 residues. About this clonotype: Its antigen is not known.

This TCR was sampled from a middle-aged woman in good health. Sequenced input: blood. The chain links TRBV6-5 to TRBJ2-5, with D perhaps given as TRBD1 or TRBD2 (5 bases each). Near its end, the DNA agrees better with TRBJ2-7, so the J call may be wrong. In DNA form, the CDR3 reads TGTGCCAGCAGTTACTCGAGGGGAACCGAGCAGTACTTC. Residues: CASSYSRGTEQYF.